The next 5 T cell receptor beta chains were all read from a single sample in a study of T cell repertoires in cytomegalovirus infection. These TCRs' antigens remain unknown. TCRdb reprocessed the reads with MiXCR, giving one entry per CDR3 protein. The data show about 47,000 distinct CDR3 sequences, approximately 20% seen once. The starting material was CD8+ T cells from cultured PBMCs, obtained from culture after CMV antigen stimulation. These TCRs come from a human donor in good health (CMV status not recorded). Some clones in this sample may be carry-over from other donors' samples.

The sample holds many counts of this clonotype. The chain employs TRBV7-9 and TRBJ2-1; D is unclear. Germline assignment: CDR1 SEHNR and CDR2 FQNEAQ (reference sequence). This CDR3 contains 12 residues. V gave up 7 bases and J gave up 7 bases, with 11 bases separating them. The CDR3 nucleotides are TGTGCCAGCAAATCCCCGGAGAATGAGCAGTTCTTC. Amino acid sequence: CASKSPENEQFF.

This chain uses TRBV13 with TRBJ2-5, with D unclear. The CDR3 extends over 14 amino acids. Per the germline V gene, CDR1 is PRHDT and CDR2 is FYEKMQ (reference sequence). Trimming left V 0 bases short and J 2 bases short, with 7 bases between. CDR3 residues: CASSLGQVQETQYF. Written as DNA, the CDR3 is TGTGCCAGCAGCTTAGGTCAGGTACAAGAGACCCAGTACTTC.

CDR3 region: CASSQDERAAAADTQYF. Here the CDR3 DNA reads TGCGCCAGCAGCCAAGACGAGCGGGCGGCGGCCGCGGATACGCAGTATTTT. The chain combines TRBV4-3 with TRBJ2-3, with D tentatively TRBD2 (6 bases). Looked up from germline, CDR1 is LGHNA and CDR2 is YSLEER. Trimming pared 0 bases from V and 6 bases from J, leaving 19 bases between. The CDR3 covers 17 residues.

This clonotype was seen a few times. The CDR3, as DNA: TGTGCCAGTAGTAGACGACAGGGCGAGGGTAACACTGAAGCTTTCTTT. Residues: CASSRRQGEGNTEAFF. This chain links TRBV19 with TRBJ1-1; 7 bases fit TRBD1. J was trimmed by 2 bases and V by 4 bases; bases with no gene match: 10. Germline V gives CDR1 LNHDA, CDR2 SQIVND (reference sequence). This CDR3 spans 16 amino acids.

A single count supports this clonotype. V usage is TRBV6-7 and J usage is TRBJ2-1; 10 bases fit TRBD2. TRBV6-7 is an ORF, and what it does is uncertain. V lost 2 bases to trimming and J lost 9 bases; unmatched junction nucleotides: 4. The CDR3 has 14 residues. This CDR3 reads CASSYPSGSCEQFF. The CDR3 bases are TGTGCCAGCAGTTACCCTAGCGGGAGCTGTGAGCAGTTCTTC.